Sequencing of this TCR beta chain was carried out in a study of siplizumab effects on memory and regulatory T cells. Study-wide points: Suppression by proliferating Tregs derived from siplizumab cultures was not verified. The diversity of naive T cells seemed greater than that of memory cells, and their alloresponse contribution seemed major. The study found that siplizumab significantly reduced alloreactive sequences traceable to unstimulated CD4+ memory cells.

Roughly 95,000 TCR templates per sample were assayed. The assay was immunoSEQ multiplex PCR, and TCRdb's table has in-frame clones only and misses some. The sample consists of approximately 56,000 clones, over 95% of them appearing once. For this clone: Its antigen remains unidentified.

Sequenced sample: naive CD8+ T cells sorted from blood. The sequence was obtained from a human donor in good health.

DNA for the CDR3: TGTGCCAGCAGCACAGGGGTAAATTATGGCTACACCTTC. The encoded protein is CASSTGVNYGYTF. This chain joins TRBV7-8 and TRBJ1-2, with 7 bases matching TRBD1. The CDR3 totals 13 residues. Germline-derived CDR1 and CDR2 are SGHVS and FQNEAQ. Unmatched junction bases numbered 5, after V lost 5 bases and J lost 5 bases.